The subject of this entry is one T cell receptor (beta chain). Per germline, CDR1 MDHEN and CDR2 SYDVKM. V was pared by 3 bases and J by 0 bases, with 8 bases between. The CDR3 extends over 14 amino acids. RNA, once extracted, was reverse transcribed into cDNA for use as the sequencing template. The repertoire was sequenced with immunoSEQ multiplex PCR; TCRdb's copy has only in-frame clones and lacks some. The sample holds some 170,000 clones, roughly 70% seen once. The data stem from a study of CD8+ T cells in alopecia areata. Study context: Tofacitinib treatment spanned 6 to 18 months, with 6 months off drug afterward.

The sequencing used CD8+ T cells sorted from blood, collected at week 0. This TCR came from a human donor with alopecia areata. The chain links TRBV28 to TRBJ1-1; D gene ambiguous. CDR3 amino acids: CASSFTAMNTEAFF. The CDR3 DNA reads TGTGCCAGCAGTTTCACAGCTATGAACACTGAAGCTTTCTTT.